This record covers a single TCR beta chain. Its antigen is currently unknown. J lost 6 bases, V lost 3 bases, and 3 bases had no gene match. The CDR3 sequence is 13 residues long. CDR1 is KGHSH, CDR2 LQKENI, per germline. The sample comes from a study of T cell responses to AZD1222 COVID-19 vaccine. Findings and limits, study-wide: Seropositive status at baseline applied to only five to seven AZD1222 recipients. Unmutated regions of variants are reportedly targeted by nearly half of spike-specific TCRs. When two AZD1222 doses had been given, Spike-specific TCR breadth and depth rose. Females made up more of the donors, who were largely white British, and clonal diversity may have come out too low.

Only in-frame clones appear in the TCRdb table, and some are missing; sequencing was by immunoSEQ multiplex PCR. The sample gives roughly 130,000 clones, almost 95% of which show up once; about 1.5% is in the top ten. The source material was peripheral blood, sampled on day 0 of AZD1222 vaccination. The chain carries TRBV18 and TRBJ1-1; 8 bases are a match to TRBD1. The source is an adult in good health. The CDR3: CASSPDRESEAFF. The CDR3 nucleotides read TGTGCCAGCTCACCGGACAGGGAGTCTGAAGCTTTCTTT.